A single sample is the source of the 14 T cell receptor beta chains below, sequenced in a study of T cell clones after liver transplantation. The protocol was immunoSEQ multiplex PCR, while the TCRdb copy is restricted to in-frame clones and leaves out a portion. The sample records 50,000 to 60,000 clones, approximately 70% being singletons. The sample in question was CD4+ T cells from blood, obtained at the approximately 16-month timepoint. The receptors were gathered from a human patient who received a liver transplant. The graft donor may account for some of the T cells.

This clone was recorded only once. The chain joins TRBV19 to TRBJ1-1; D ambiguous. Germline V lookup: CDR1 LNHDA, CDR2 SQIVND (reference sequence). This CDR3 contains 16 residues. V was shortened by 6 bases and J by 0 bases, with 17 bases between the two germline ends. This chain's CDR3 is CASRPHLGKLNTEAFF. CDR3 DNA sequence: TGTGCCAGTAGACCCCATCTAGGGAAACTGAACACTGAAGCTTTCTTT.

The genes are TRBV5-6 and TRBJ2-6; the match to TRBD2 covers 7 bases. Germline CDR1 is SGHDT and CDR2 is YYEEEE. The CDR3 totals 16 residues. Unmatched junction bases numbered 8, after V lost 6 bases and J lost 2 bases. For the CDR3, the DNA is TGTGCCAGCACCTCCTTGGGGGGGGCTGGGGCCAACGTCCTGACTTTC. This encodes CASTSLGGAGANVLTF.

This chain joins TRBV4-2 and TRBJ2-6, with 7 bases lining up with TRBD1. V lost 4 bases and J lost 0; bases outside the gene matches: 6. From germline, CDR1 is LGHNA and CDR2 YNFKEQ. This CDR3 region has 17 residues. CDR3 DNA: TGTGCCAGCAGCCTCGGGGACAGAGCCTCTGGGGCCAACGTCCTGACTTTC. Translated: CASSLGDRASGANVLTF.

V and J are TRBV2 and TRBJ2-5; tentatively, D is TRBD1 (5 bases). The CDR3 totals 15 residues. The V end lost 4 bases, the J end lost 0 bases, and 12 bases lay between the germline ends. The V gene's germline CDR1 is SNHLY and CDR2 FYNNEI. For the CDR3, the DNA is TGTGCCAGCAGTGGGGGCATCATCAACCAAGAGACCCAGTACTTC. Translation gives CASSGGIINQETQYF.

The chain couples TRBV7-2 to TRBJ2-6; D is unresolved. In germline, CDR1 is SGHTA, CDR2 FQGNSA. V gave up 2 bases and J gave up 4 bases, with 12 bases separating them. The CDR3 totals 16 residues. CDR3 sequence: CASSLRRTRGANVLTF. The CDR3 bases are TGTGCCAGCAGCTTACGACGGACCCGGGGGGCCAACGTCCTGACTTTC.

The V call is TRBV30, the J call TRBJ2-7; 7 positions match TRBD1. Germline CDR1 is GTSNPN and CDR2 is SVGIG (reference sequence). V shed 2 bases and J 2 bases; nucleotides not matched to a gene: 3. CDR3 length equals 13 residues. The CDR3 loop is CAWSPGQTYEQYF. Written as DNA, the CDR3 is TGTGCCTGGAGTCCGGGACAGACCTACGAGCAGTACTTC.

The J gene is TRBJ1-4, the V gene TRBV5-8; D gene uncertain. The germline CDR1 and CDR2 sequences are SGHTS and YDEGEE. Trimming pared 4 bases from V and 4 bases from J, leaving 8 bases between. The CDR3 spans 13 residues. The CDR3 region is CASSDRINEKLFF. The CDR3 bases are TGTGCCAGCAGCGACCGGATTAATGAAAAACTGTTTTTT.

J is TRBJ2-5 and V is TRBV5-5; D gene unclear. V was cut by 0 bases and J by 1 base, with 7 bases left in between. This CDR3 spans 14 amino acids. Germline V gene data show CDR1 as SGHKS and CDR2 as YYEKEE (reference sequence). In DNA form, the CDR3 reads TGTGCCAGCAGCTTGGGTGCCAGCCAAGAGACCCAGTACTTC. Amino acids: CASSLGASQETQYF.

The chain links TRBV4-1 to TRBJ2-3; 10 nucleotides line up with TRBD1. This CDR3 region has 18 residues. CDR1 and CDR2 (germline): MGHRA, YSYEKL. With V trimmed by 0 bases and J by 1 base, 7 bases remained unmatched. CDR3 DNA sequence: TGCGCCAGCAGCCAAGATTTTAGGGGGACAGGGGGCACAGATACGCAGTATTTT. Amino acid sequence: CASSQDFRGTGGTDTQYF.

The chain joins TRBV29-1 to TRBJ2-7; 8 bases match TRBD1. This CDR3 is built from 14 residues. V was clipped by 4 bases and J by 1 base; unmatched bases: 6. Germline CDR1 is SQVTM and CDR2 is ANQGSEA. In nucleotides, the CDR3 is TGCAGCGTTGCCGGGACAGGAACTTCCTACGAGCAGTACTTC. Translating it yields CSVAGTGTSYEQYF.

The V call is TRBV4-3, the J call TRBJ2-7; D gene ambiguous. CDR3 size: 10 residues. V lost 2 bases and J lost 4, with 0 bases in between. Germline loops: CDR1 LGHNA, CDR2 YSLEER. The CDR3 DNA reads as TGCGCCAGCAGCCAATACGAGCAGTACTTC. Its protein is CASSQYEQYF.

The chain has TRBV9 and TRBJ1-6, with TRBD1 matching 7 bases. The junction had 1 base not matched to a gene; V was cut back by 4 bases and J by 0 bases. CDR3 length: 15 amino acids. Germline CDR1 and CDR2: SGDLS and YYNGEE. CDR3 DNA sequence: TGTGCCAGCAGCCCAGGGGGCTCCTATAATTCACCCCTCCACTTT. Encoded protein: CASSPGGSYNSPLHF. The full variable domain, with the rest looked up from reference TRBV9 and TRBJ1-6, is DSGVTQTPKHLITATGQRVTLRCSPRSGDLSVYWYQQSLDQGLQFLIQYYNGEERAKGNILERFSAQQFPDLHSELNLSSLELGDSALYFCASSPGGSYNSPLHFGNGTRLTVT.

Details on this clone: The sample carries other DNA sequences with the same CDR3. The CDR3 bases are TGTGCCAGCAGTCCTACCTACGAGCAGTACTTC. Its translation: CASSPTYEQYF. The rearrangement links TRBV2 to TRBJ2-7; D remains unclear. CDR1 and CDR2 from the germline V gene are SNHLY and FYNNEI. V was pared by 5 bases and J by 2 bases, with 4 bases between. The CDR3 extends over 11 amino acids.

The chain is built from TRBV6-1 and TRBJ1-1, with a possible D match to TRBD1 (5 bases). The CDR3 extends over 15 amino acids. V gave up 1 base and J gave up 4 bases, with 13 bases separating them. Germline V gene sequence: CDR1 MNHNS, CDR2 SASEGT. The CDR3 reads CASSEGAGGGTEAFF. The CDR3 coding sequence is TGTGCCAGCAGTGAAGGTGCGGGGGGTGGCACTGAAGCTTTCTTT.